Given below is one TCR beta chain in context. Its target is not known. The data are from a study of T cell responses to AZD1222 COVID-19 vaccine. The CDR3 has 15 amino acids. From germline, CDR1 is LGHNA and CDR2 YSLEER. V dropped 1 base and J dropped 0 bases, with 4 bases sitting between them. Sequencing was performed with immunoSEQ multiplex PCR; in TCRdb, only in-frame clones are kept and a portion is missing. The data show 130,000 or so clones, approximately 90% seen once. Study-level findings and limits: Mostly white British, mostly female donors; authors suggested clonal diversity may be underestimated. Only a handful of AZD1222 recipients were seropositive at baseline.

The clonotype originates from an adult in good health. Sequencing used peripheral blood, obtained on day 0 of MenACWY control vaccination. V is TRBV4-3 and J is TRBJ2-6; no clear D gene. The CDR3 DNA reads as TGCGCCAGCAGCCAAGGATACTCTGGGGCCAACGTCCTGACTTTC. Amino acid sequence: CASSQGYSGANVLTF.